The 26 T cell receptor beta chains below all came from one sample that was sequenced in a study of shared clonotypes between healthy human individuals. Terminally differentiated effector memory CD45RA+ cells were left out of the naive CD8 fraction, which was CD45RO-negative and positively selected for CCR7. The protocol was immunoSEQ multiplex PCR, while the TCRdb copy is restricted to in-frame clones and leaves out a portion. The table lists 750,000 to 1,000,000 clones, around 93% of them singletons, with around 24% in the top ten. Material: naive CD8+ T cells sorted from blood. The origin of the receptors is a man aged 25-45 years in good health.

This rearrangement joins TRBV19 to TRBJ2-1; the D is unclear. This CDR3 has 16 amino acids. Trimming cost V 3 bases and J 0 bases, with 12 bases left between them. Germline CDR1 LNHDA, CDR2 SQIVND (reference sequence). Here the CDR3 DNA reads TGTGCCAGTAGTATCCTGGAACTGAGCTCCTACAATGAGCAGTTCTTC. This codes for CASSILELSSYNEQFF.

The V call is TRBV27, the J call TRBJ2-1; 7 bases are shared with TRBD1. Germline V CDR1 and CDR2: MNHEY, SMNVEV (reference sequence). The V and J ends lost 1 base and 4 bases, in that order; junction bases with no gene match: 10. This CDR3 has 17 amino acids. The CDR3 reads CASSLLEGAIAYNEQFF. The DNA for the CDR3 is TGTGCCAGCAGTTTATTAGAGGGGGCAATTGCTTACAATGAGCAGTTCTTC.

The chain joins TRBV28 to TRBJ2-3; 7 bases line up with TRBD2. This CDR3 comprises 15 residues. V dropped 3 bases and J dropped 5; count of bases not matched to a gene: 8. Per the germline V gene, CDR1 is MDHEN and CDR2 is SYDVKM. CDR3 DNA sequence: TGTGCCAGCAGTTTGGGCGGGAGTGTGGGAGATACGCAGTATTTT. This translates into CASSLGGSVGDTQYF.

This chain uses TRBV5-5 with TRBJ2-5, with a possible D match to TRBD1 (5 bases). The CDR3 has 17 residues. The ends were cut back, 7 bases at V and 2 bases at J, with 24 bases in the middle. Germline V gene lookup returns CDR1 SGHKS and CDR2 YYEKEE (reference sequence). The CDR3 DNA is TGTGCCAGCGTACCCGATCCTAGACAGTGGAGTCAAGAGACCCAGTACTTC. Its translation is CASVPDPRQWSQETQYF. The full variable domain, in which reference TRBV5-5 and TRBJ2-5 provide the parts outside the CDR3, is DAGVTQSPTHLIKTRGQQVTLRCSPISGHKSVSWYQQVLGQGPQFIFQYYEKEERGRGNFPDRFSARQFPNYSSELNVNALLLGDSALYLCASVPDPRQWSQETQYFGPGTRLLVL.

This chain joins TRBV18 and TRBJ2-1, with D uncertain. The CDR3 loop spans 14 amino acids. V was trimmed by 3 bases and J by 4 bases, leaving 10 bases between them. Germline V gene sequence: CDR1 KGHSH, CDR2 LQKENI. The CDR3, as DNA: TGTGCCAGCTCACCTTATCATGGTTACAATGAGCAGTTCTTC. It yields the protein CASSPYHGYNEQFF.

This chain connects TRBV21-1 to TRBJ1-2; the tabulated D call, TRBD1, remains unverified against the DNA. TRBV21-1 is given as a pseudogene. The CDR3 loop spans 17 amino acids. This CDR3 reads CASRLGQGIYFPLGYTF. The CDR3 nucleotides read TGTGCCAGCAGACTCGGACAGGGTATTTACTTTCCCCTTGGCTACACCTTC.

Notes on this clone: Other DNA sequences in this specimen translate into the identical CDR3. This rearrangement joins TRBV10-3 to TRBJ2-7; D gene uncertain. With 6 bases removed from V and 3 bases from J, the gap between germline ends came to 6 bases. The CDR3 consists of 11 residues. Germline assignment: CDR1 ENHRY and CDR2 SYGVKD. CDR3 coding DNA: TGTGCCATCAGCGAGGACTACGAGCAGTACTTC. Translation: CAISEDYEQYF.

Comment on this clone: The same CDR3 arises from other DNA sequences in this sample as well. The genes are TRBV7-6 and TRBJ2-1; TRBD2 aligns across 12 bases. The ends lost 9 bases at V and 4 bases at J; junction bases unmatched: 4. Germline CDR1 is SGHVS and CDR2 is FNYEAQ. This CDR3 contains 14 residues. CDR3 sequence (DNA): TGTGCCAGTTCCCTAGCGGGAGGGTACAATGAGCAGTTCTTC. Its translation is CASSLAGGYNEQFF.

The rearrangement joins TRBV28 to TRBJ2-3, with TRBD1 as a possible D gene (6 bases). From germline, CDR1 is MDHEN and CDR2 SYDVKM. The CDR3 totals 15 residues. Between the trimmed V and J ends, which lost 3 bases and 1 base, there was a span of 11 bases. The CDR3 region has the DNA TGTGCCAGCAGTTTGATCCAGGGGCGCACAGATACGCAGTATTTT. It translates to CASSLIQGRTDTQYF.

The V call is TRBV27, the J call TRBJ1-2; D is ambiguous. V was shortened by 7 bases and J by 5 bases, with 26 bases between the two germline ends. This CDR3 is 17 amino acids long. CDR1 MNHEY and CDR2 SMNVEV come from the germline V gene (reference sequence). The chain's CDR3 is CASNPRRDPGGEYGYTF. The CDR3 nucleotides read TGTGCCAGCAACCCAAGGAGAGACCCGGGCGGTGAATATGGCTACACCTTC.

CDR3 protein: CASSLLVPKETQYF. In DNA, the CDR3 is TGTGCCAGCAGTTTATTGGTACCCAAAGAGACCCAGTACTTC. The chain employs TRBV28 and TRBJ2-5; D call uncertain. Germline V gene data show CDR1 as MDHEN and CDR2 as SYDVKM. This CDR3 comprises 14 residues. V lost 1 base, J lost 3 bases, and 9 bases lay in between.

This clone was seen once. Other DNA sequences in the same sample also yield this CDR3. This sequence joins TRBV7-9 and TRBJ2-7, with 8 bases that match TRBD2. The V and J ends lost 5 bases and 3 bases, in that order; junction bases with no gene match: 9. The germline CDR1 and CDR2 sequences are SEHNR and FQNEAQ (reference sequence). This CDR3 is built from 15 residues. CDR3 sequence: CASSTHSGTSYEQYF. The DNA for the CDR3 is TGTGCCAGCAGCACCCATTCTGGGACTAGCTACGAGCAGTACTTC. Using reference TRBV7-9 and TRBJ2-7 for the parts outside the CDR3, the full variable domain is DTGVSQNPRHKITKRGQNVTFRCDPISEHNRLYWYRQTLGQGPEFLTYFQNEAQLEKSRLLSDRFSAERPKGSFSTLEIQRTEQGDSAMYLCASSTHSGTSYEQYFGPGTRLTVT.

The V call is TRBV7-9, the J call TRBJ2-1, with 11 positions matching TRBD2. Losses at the gene ends were 4 bases for V and 6 bases for J; bases not matched to a gene: 5. Germline assignment: CDR1 SEHNR and CDR2 FQNEAQ (reference sequence). The CDR3 has 15 residues. The chain's CDR3 is CASSSSGTSGNEQFF. The CDR3 DNA reads TGTGCCAGCAGCTCATCCGGGACTAGCGGCAATGAGCAGTTCTTC.

The genes are TRBV4-1 and TRBJ2-1; D might be TRBD1 or TRBD2, each matching 5 bases. The CDR3 runs to 15 residues. Germline CDR1 and CDR2: MGHRA and YSYEKL. V was clipped by 4 bases and J by 9 bases, with 19 bases between them. The CDR3 loop is CASSPSRDPPGEQFF. The CDR3 DNA follows: TGCGCCAGCAGCCCCAGCCGGGACCCTCCCGGTGAGCAGTTCTTC.

The V call is TRBV30, the J call TRBJ2-1; D might be TRBD2 (5 bases). Per the germline V gene, CDR1 is GTSNPN and CDR2 is SVGIG (reference sequence). V lost 0 bases, J lost 9 bases, and 9 bases lay in between. The CDR3 extends over 12 amino acids. This chain's CDR3 is CAWSVGNSEQFF. The CDR3 DNA is TGTGCCTGGAGTGTCGGGAATTCTGAGCAGTTCTTC.

This CDR3 is CASSRGNRGQFF. The CDR3, as DNA: TGTGCCAGCAGCCGGGGGAATAGGGGGCAGTTCTTC. V gene TRBV5-6 combines with J gene TRBJ2-1; weak D call: TRBD2 (6 bases). Trimming left V 4 bases short and J 12 bases short, with 14 bases between. Germline V gene sequence: CDR1 SGHDT, CDR2 YYEEEE. This CDR3 has 12 amino acids.

The chain recombines TRBV5-4 with TRBJ1-1, with 7 bases matching TRBD1. CDR1 and CDR2 (germline): SGHNT, YYREEE (reference sequence). V was pared by 2 bases and J by 6 bases, with 7 bases of the junction left unmatched. The CDR3 length is 14 residues. This chain's CDR3 is CASSFDRVISEAFF. CDR3 coding DNA: TGTGCCAGCAGCTTCGACAGGGTGATCTCTGAAGCTTTCTTT.

The rearrangement joins TRBV11-2 to TRBJ2-7; TRBD2 might be the D (5 bases). The CDR3 length is 13 residues. The germline V gene has CDR1 SGHAT and CDR2 FQNNGV. Between the trimmed V and J ends, which lost 7 bases and 4 bases, there was a span of 14 bases. CDR3 sequence: CASTTTTGYEQYF. The CDR3 DNA reads as TGTGCCAGCACCACCACGACGGGGTACGAGCAGTACTTC.

J is TRBJ2-5 and V is TRBV10-3; D might be TRBD1 or TRBD2, each matching 5 bases. V was pared by 3 bases and J by 9 bases, with 11 bases between. The CDR3 contains 12 residues. The germline CDR1 and CDR2 sequences are ENHRY and SYGVKD. CDR3 coding DNA: TGTGCCATCAGTGATGGGGGAAATGCCCAGTACTTC. Translating it yields CAISDGGNAQYF.

The chain combines TRBV7-9 with TRBJ1-1; 7 bases map to TRBD1. This CDR3 contains 17 residues. In germline, CDR1 is SEHNR, CDR2 FQNEAQ (reference sequence). With V trimmed by 1 base and J by 0 bases, 8 bases remained unmatched. The CDR3 sequence: CASSLVGGLDMNTEAFF. The CDR3 DNA follows: TGTGCCAGCAGCTTAGTAGGGGGCCTGGACATGAACACTGAAGCTTTCTTT.

The rearrangement joins TRBV6-6 to TRBJ2-5, with D possibly matching TRBD1 (6 bases). This CDR3 is 16 amino acids long. Germline V lookup: CDR1 MNHNY, CDR2 SVGAGI (reference sequence). Trimming cost V 0 bases and J 3 bases, with 14 bases left between them. DNA of the CDR3: TGTGCCAGCAGTTACTCGTGGGACAAGGCCGAAGAGACCCAGTACTTC. It codes for CASSYSWDKAEETQYF.

This clone was observed a single time. The chain employs TRBV4-3 and TRBJ2-7; tentative D call: TRBD2 (5 bases). CDR3 size: 15 residues. Trimming stripped 0 bases from V and 3 bases from J, with 12 bases between. Germline values: CDR1 LGHNA, CDR2 YSLEER. The DNA of the CDR3 is TGCGCCAGCAGCCAAGATTTCGAGCGGAACTACGAGCAGTACTTC. This gives the protein CASSQDFERNYEQYF.

This chain uses TRBV5-8 with TRBJ2-2, with no clear D. The CDR3 runs 14 residues. Germline CDR1 reads SGHTS; CDR2 reads YDEGEE. The V gene lost 2 bases and the J gene lost 8 bases, with 13 bases spanning the gap. As DNA, the CDR3 is TGTGCCAGCAGCTTAATGGGCTCGCGGGGGGAGCTGTTTTTT. Protein product: CASSLMGSRGELFF. The entire variable domain, with the rest obtained from reference TRBV5-8 and TRBJ2-2, is as follows: EAGVTQSPTHLIKTRGQQATLRCSPISGHTSVYWYQQALGLGLQFLLWYDEGEERNRGNFPPRFSGRQFPNYSSELNVNALELEDSALYLCASSLMGSRGELFFGEGSRLTVL.

The V gene is TRBV5-5, the J gene TRBJ1-1; 8 bases are shared with TRBD1. J lost 0 bases, V lost 4 bases, and 5 bases had no gene match. Germline CDR1 is SGHKS and CDR2 is YYEKEE (reference sequence). The length of the CDR3 is 15 residues. CDR3 loop: CASSHRQGMNTEAFF. The CDR3 DNA follows: TGTGCCAGCAGCCATCGACAGGGGATGAACACTGAAGCTTTCTTT.

This chain links TRBV29-1 with TRBJ2-1; TRBD1 might be the D (5 bases). The germline CDR1 and CDR2 sequences are SQVTM and ANQGSEA. V gave up 0 bases and J gave up 2 bases, with 8 bases separating them. The CDR3 loop spans 14 amino acids. The CDR3 is CSVEDPRAYNEQFF. The CDR3 region has the DNA TGCAGCGTTGAAGATCCCAGGGCCTACAATGAGCAGTTCTTC.

Regarding this clone: The identical CDR3 is also encoded by other nucleotide sequences in the sample. The chain combines TRBV4-3 with TRBJ2-6; tentatively, D is TRBD2 (6 bases). Trimming took off 0 bases at V and 4 bases at J, with 10 bases between the two ends. Germline values: CDR1 LGHNA, CDR2 YSLEER. This CDR3 region has 16 residues. The CDR3, as DNA: TGCGCCAGCAGCCAAGAAGGAGGGGCGGGGGCCAACGTCCTGACTTTC. Its protein product is CASSQEGGAGANVLTF.